Listed here are 10 T cell receptor beta chains from one sample, sequenced in a study of T cells in Graves' hyperthyroidism and ophthalmopathy. Amplification yielded TCR beta CDR3 regions, with RNA transcripts as the source. HTBI primers were the set used in a first-round RT-PCR of the TCR CDR3. Each CDR3 protein is one row after TCRdb ran MiXCR on the multiplex PCR reads. The sample contains hundreds of thousands of distinct CDR3 sequences, around 39% of which appear only once. The specimen was blood. These receptors were obtained from a man between 18 and 29 years old with Graves' hyperthyroidism.

This clonotype was recorded many times. The chain joins TRBV12-3 or TRBV12-4 to TRBJ1-1; D is ambiguous. V lost 6 bases and J lost 1, with 9 bases in between. The CDR3 loop spans 13 amino acids. This CDR3 is CASSALTNTEAFF. In DNA, the CDR3 is TGTGCCAGCAGCGCATTGACGAACACTGAAGCTTTCTTT.

This clonotype was counted only a few times. V and J are TRBV11-2 and TRBJ2-2; no firm D call. V lost 3 bases and J 4 bases, leaving 6 bases between the germline ends. This CDR3 has 13 residues. From germline, CDR1 is SGHAT and CDR2 FQNNGV. The CDR3 nucleotides are TGTGCCAGCAGCTTTGAGCGCACCGGGGAGCTGTTTTTT. The encoded protein is CASSFERTGELFF.

The chain employs TRBV20-1 and TRBJ2-5; the match to TRBD1 covers 10 bases. There are 15 residues in the CDR3. The J segment lost 2 bases and the V segment lost 1 base, leaving 4 bases of the junction unmatched. Germline CDR1 reads DFQATT; CDR2 reads SNEGSKA (reference sequence). The CDR3 DNA reads TGCAGTGCTAGAGGCGGGACAGGGGATCAAGAGACCCAGTACTTC. It specifies CSARGGTGDQETQYF.

The chain links TRBV10-3 to TRBJ1-6; 7 nucleotides agree with TRBD1. CDR3 length: 13 amino acids. J was trimmed by 8 bases and V by 4 bases; bases with no gene match: 2. Germline values: CDR1 ENHRY, CDR2 SYGVKD. The CDR3 DNA is TGTGCCATCAGTGCCCAGGGGGATTCACCCCTCCACTTT. Its protein is CAISAQGDSPLHF.

This clonotype is a singleton in its sample. A much larger clone differs by one base, so this may be a read error. The chain joins TRBV5-5 to TRBJ1-1; maybe TRBD1 (5 bases). The CDR3 sequence is 13 residues long. Germline CDR1 and CDR2: SGHKS and YYEKEE (reference sequence). CDR3 nucleotide sequence: TGCGCCAGCAGCTTGGTTCACGGGGGGTCGGCTTTCTTT. It translates to CASSLVHGGSAFF.

The chain links TRBV10-3 to TRBJ2-3; D not resolved. Trimming cost V 2 bases and J 6 bases, with 21 bases left between them. This CDR3 comprises 17 residues. The germline CDR1 and CDR2 sequences are ENHRY and SYGVKD. For the CDR3, the DNA is TGTGCCATCAGTGAGATACCCGGCACAACGGACGGGGATACGCAGTATTTT. This translates into CAISEIPGTTDGDTQYF.

J is TRBJ1-1 and V is TRBV20-1; the match to TRBD1 covers 8 bases. The CDR3 has 12 amino acids. CDR1 and CDR2 from the germline V gene are DFQATT and SNEGSKA (reference sequence). J lost 5 bases, V lost 5 bases, and 4 bases had no gene match. As DNA, the CDR3 is TGCAGTGCTCGGGACAGGCGGACTGAAGCTTTCTTT. This translates into CSARDRRTEAFF.

As regards this clonotype: Likely a read error: the CDR3 ends without its conserved phenylalanine or tryptophan. The DNA is left out, because the CDR3 cannot be placed on it with certainty; the CDR3 is given as TCRdb lists it. This chain uses TRBV15 with TRBJ1-1. Germline lookup yields CDR1 LNHNV and CDR2 YYDKDF (reference sequence). The CDR3 spans 8 residues, counting both ends. The CDR3 sequence is CATSRVAS.

The rearrangement joins TRBV5-1 to TRBJ1-1; 7 bases align to TRBD1. Trimming removed 4 bases from V and 5 bases from J; junction bases left unmatched: 11. There are 15 residues in the CDR3. CDR1 and CDR2 (germline): SGHRS, YFSETQ. The CDR3 spells CASSQLPTGRTEAFF. The CDR3 coding sequence is TGCGCCAGCAGCCAACTCCCGACAGGGCGGACTGAAGCTTTCTTT.

In its sample, this clonotype was seen a few times. The chain recombines TRBV4-1 with TRBJ2-6; perhaps TRBD2 as D (5 bases). Germline V CDR1 and CDR2: MGHRA, YSYEKL. This CDR3 contains 16 residues. Between the trimmed V and J ends, which lost 0 bases and 2 bases, there was a span of 8 bases. CDR3 sequence (DNA): TGCGCCAGCAGCCAAGATCGGACTCCTGGGGCCAACGTCCTGACTTTC. As protein: CASSQDRTPGANVLTF.